The rows below give T cell receptor beta chains drawn from one sample of a study of blood T cell repertoires in COVID-19. Only in-frame clones appear in the TCRdb table, and some are missing; sequencing was by immunoSEQ multiplex PCR. The sample consists of 110,000 or so clones, about nine tenths of them appearing once. The sequenced material came from peripheral blood. Receptors were obtained from a woman in her forties or fifties with acute or convalescent COVID-19. CDR3s include the opening cysteine and the closing phenylalanine or tryptophan. Each record gives: D gene, V gene, J gene, clone size, CDR3 DNA, CDR3 protein. A D gene is named only where the DNA matches it firmly. Expanded clones are given a class, and other clones once, few, many or no size at all.

>TRBD1|TRBV7-2|TRBJ2-7|-
TGTGCCAGCACCGGAGGGGACAGGGCGTTCGGCGAGCAGTACTTC
CASTGGDRAFGEQYF
>-|TRBV2|TRBJ1-1|once
TGTGCCAGCAGTGAAGAGAGTAACACTGAAGCTTTCTTT
CASSEESNTEAFF
>-|TRBV19|TRBJ2-3|-
TGTGCCGCTCGGGGGGCGGCAGATACGCAGTATTTT
CAARGAADTQYF
>-|TRBV11-2|TRBJ2-4|-
TGTGCCAGCAGCTACGCCGGGACACCACGGCAGTACTTC
CASSYAGTPRQYF
>-|TRBV2|TRBJ2-3|-
TGTGCCGGGGCGGGGTCCCGCACAGATACGCAGTATTTT
CAGAGSRTDTQYF
>-|TRBV29-1|TRBJ2-1|once
TGCAGCGTTGAACGGGGTAGCTCCTACAATGAGCAGTTCTTC
CSVERGSSYNEQFF
>-|TRBV6-5|TRBJ1-1|-
TGTGCCAGCAGCCACAGGGAGATGAACACTGAAGCTTTCTTT
CASSHREMNTEAFF
>TRBD2|TRBV24-1|TRBJ2-1|-
TGTGCCACCAGTGAGGGTACTAGCGGGGGGAACAATGAGCAGTTCTTC
CATSEGTSGGNNEQFF
>-|TRBV5-6|TRBJ1-3|-
TGTGCCAGCTCAGGCAGGCCTTTCTCTGGAAACACCATATATTTT
CASSGRPFSGNTIYF
>-|TRBV5-6|TRBJ1-4|-
-
CASSFGPGGVYEKLFF
>TRBD1|TRBV2|TRBJ1-3|-
TGTGCCAGCAGTGAGGGACAGGGGAACTCTGGAAACACCATATATTTT
CASSEGQGNSGNTIYF
>-|TRBV4-3|TRBJ2-7|-
TGCGCCAGCAGCCAAGATGTGAGTTACGAGCAGTACTTC
CASSQDVSYEQYF
>-|TRBV7-3|TRBJ2-5|-
TGTGCCAGCAGCTTAAGCGGAGGTAGAGAGACCCAGTACTTC
CASSLSGGRETQYF
>-|TRBV2|TRBJ2-3|-
TGTGCCAGTTTCGGTCCAGGGGAACTCACAGATACGCAGTATTTT
CASFGPGELTDTQYF
>-|TRBV5-6|TRBJ1-6|-
TGTGCCAGCAGCTTAGGCCAGGGCGGTGACAGGTTGAAGTCACCCCTCCACTTT
CASSLGQGGDRLKSPLHF
>TRBD2|TRBV2|TRBJ2-1|-
TGTGCCAGCAGTGGTGGGACTAGCGGATACAATGAGCAGTTCTTC
CASSGGTSGYNEQFF
>-|TRBV18|TRBJ1-2|few
TGTGCCAGCTCACCCGGCCGAGAGGTCTTCTATGGCTACACCTTC
CASSPGREVFYGYTF
>-|TRBV11-2|TRBJ1-2|-
TGTGCCAGCAGCCCCCCGGGACTCCCCGGCTGGACCTTC
CASSPPGLPGWTF
>TRBD1|TRBV6-5|TRBJ1-2|-
TGTGCCAGCAGAGGCAGGGGGAACTATGGCTACACCTTC
CASRGRGNYGYTF
>-|TRBV7-9|TRBJ1-6|-
TGTGCCAGCAGCTTAAACCTGGGGGGAAGTAATTCACCCCTCCACTTT
CASSLNLGGSNSPLHF
>TRBD1|TRBV19|TRBJ1-6|-
TGTGCCAGCGATCCGGGACAGGGGGACCTCTCCTATAATTCACCCCTCCACTTT
CASDPGQGDLSYNSPLHF
>-|TRBV18|TRBJ1-2|-
TGTGCCAGCTCACCCTCGGGGGGTGACGGCTACACCTTC
CASSPSGGDGYTF
>-|TRBV6-5|TRBJ1-4|-
TGTGCCAGCAGCCGACAGAGGTATGGCGAAAAACTGTTTTTT
CASSRQRYGEKLFF
>TRBD2|TRBV7-2|TRBJ2-1|-
TGTGCCAGCAGCTTAGTGGGCGGGAGCCCCTCCTACAATGAGCAGTTCTTC
CASSLVGGSPSYNEQFF
>TRBD1|TRBV27|TRBJ2-7|-
TGTGCCAGCAGTCTCGGGACAGGGATGTACGAGCAGTACTTC
CASSLGTGMYEQYF
>TRBD1|TRBV7-8|TRBJ2-7|-
TGTGCCAGCAGCTTAGGGACAGGTACCTACGAGCAGTACTTC
CASSLGTGTYEQYF